The 22 T cell receptor beta chains presented below share a single source sample, sequenced in a study of blood T cell repertoires in COVID-19. The data were produced by immunoSEQ multiplex PCR, yet TCRdb's version contains in-frame clones alone and is incomplete. The table lists around 130,000 clones, 65% to 90% of them singletons. The sequenced sample consisted of PBMCs or T cells enriched from blood (not recorded which). These receptors were obtained from a woman between 50 and 59 years old who had recovered from COVID-19.

The chain employs TRBV7-2 and TRBJ2-7; tentative D call: TRBD1 (5 bases). The CDR3 has 14 amino acids. Germline V lookup: CDR1 SGHTA, CDR2 FQGNSA. V was trimmed by 0 bases and J by 4 bases, leaving 10 bases between them. In DNA form, the CDR3 reads TGTGCCAGCAGCTTAGCTTTTCAGGGATACGAGCAGTACTTC. Residues: CASSLAFQGYEQYF.

The chain combines TRBV19 with TRBJ2-1; 7 bases agree with TRBD2. CDR1 is LNHDA, CDR2 SQIVND, per germline (reference sequence). The V gene end was trimmed by 7 bases and the J gene end by 3 bases; junction bases not matched to a gene: 9. The CDR3 totals 15 residues. CDR3 bases: TGTGCCAGTACCCCTCGGGGGGAGATCTACAATGAGCAGTTCTTC. Protein product: CASTPRGEIYNEQFF. Looking up the rest from reference TRBV19 and TRBJ2-1 gives the full variable domain: DGGITQSPKYLFRKEGQNVTLSCEQNLNHDAMYWYRQDPGQGLRLIYYSQIVNDFQKGDIAEGYSVSREKKESFPLTVTSAQKNPTAFYLCASTPRGEIYNEQFFGPGTRLTVL.

The CDR3 nucleotides read TGTGCCAGCAGGCGGGGGATGGACACCGGGGAGCTGTTTTTT. Encoded protein: CASRRGMDTGELFF. This chain connects TRBV3-1 (or the pseudogene TRBV3-2) to TRBJ2-2, with 7 bases fitting TRBD2. The CDR3 spans 14 residues. Per germline, CDR1 LGHDT and CDR2 YNNKEL (reference sequence). V gave up 6 bases and J gave up 3 bases; unmatched junction bases: 4.

The chain couples TRBV5-4 to TRBJ2-2, with 10 bases aligning to TRBD2. V was clipped by 3 bases and J by 2 bases; unmatched bases: 7. This CDR3 has 17 amino acids. Per the germline V gene, CDR1 is SGHNT and CDR2 is YYREEE (reference sequence). DNA of the CDR3: TGTGCCAGCAGCTATACCCTAGCGGGGGTAAACACCGGGGAGCTGTTTTTT. Encoded protein: CASSYTLAGVNTGELFF.

The chain is built from TRBV5-1 and TRBJ2-6; 7 nucleotides agree with TRBD1. This CDR3 has 15 amino acids. The V segment lost 3 bases and the J segment 2 bases; nucleotides outside the gene matches: 2. The V gene's germline CDR1 is SGHRS and CDR2 YFSETQ. The DNA for the CDR3 is TGCGCCAGCAGCTCCACAGGGGCTGGGGCCAACGTCCTGACTTTC. As protein: CASSSTGAGANVLTF.

The V and J genes are TRBV4-1 and TRBJ2-5, with D possibly TRBD2 on 5 matching bases. CDR1 and CDR2 (germline): MGHRA, YSYEKL. The V gene lost 2 bases and the J gene lost 5 bases, with 21 bases spanning the gap. The CDR3 extends over 17 amino acids. CDR3 protein: CASSQTGLAGSFETQYF. CDR3 DNA: TGCGCCAGCAGCCAAACCGGACTGGCGGGTAGCTTCGAGACCCAGTACTTC.

This rearrangement joins TRBV24-1 to TRBJ2-2, with TRBD1 matching 8 bases. This CDR3 comprises 16 residues. The germline CDR1 and CDR2 sequences are KGHDR and SFDVKD. The trim removed 4 bases at V and 4 bases at J, leaving 7 bases unmatched. The CDR3 DNA reads TGTGCCACCAGTGACCACAGACAGGGGCCCACCGGGGAGCTGTTTTTT. Protein: CATSDHRQGPTGELFF.

This chain uses TRBV7-9 with TRBJ1-6, with TRBD1 matching 7 bases. V trimming: 2 bases; J trimming: 10 bases; junction bases outside the gene matches: 11. This CDR3 is built from 16 residues. The germline V gene encodes CDR1 SEHNR and CDR2 FQNEAQ (reference sequence). The CDR3 reads CASSLLTGQLGSPLHF. The CDR3 coding sequence is TGTGCCAGCAGCTTATTGACGGGACAGTTAGGATCACCCCTCCACTTT.

The chain employs TRBV19 and TRBJ2-6; 8 bases are shared with TRBD1. The trim removed 4 bases at V and 2 bases at J, leaving 7 bases unmatched. The CDR3 is 17 residues long. Germline lookup yields CDR1 LNHDA and CDR2 SQIVND (reference sequence). The CDR3 bases are TGTGCCAGTAGTAAGGACAGGGCATTTCCTGGGGCCAACGTCCTGACTTTC. Encoded protein: CASSKDRAFPGANVLTF.

The chain joins TRBV7-9 to TRBJ2-7; 9 bases agree with TRBD1. The CDR3 is made up of 14 amino acids. With V trimmed by 3 bases and J by 6 bases, 6 bases remained unmatched. The germline V gene encodes CDR1 SEHNR and CDR2 FQNEAQ (reference sequence). This CDR3 reads CASSFPGQGREQYF. The CDR3, as DNA: TGTGCCAGCAGCTTCCCGGGACAGGGTCGCGAGCAGTACTTC.

V and J are TRBV7-9 and TRBJ1-1; TRBD1 might be the D (5 bases). This CDR3 spans 15 amino acids. Germline V gene lookup returns CDR1 SEHNR and CDR2 FQNEAQ (reference sequence). Between the trimmed V and J ends, which lost 3 bases and 1 base, there was a span of 12 bases. CDR3 sequence reads: CASSFPLDRNTEAFF. The DNA of the CDR3 is TGTGCCAGCAGCTTTCCTCTTGACAGGAACACTGAAGCTTTCTTT.

The V call is TRBV7-6, the J call TRBJ2-5, with D tentatively TRBD2 (5 bases). The V end lost 5 bases, the J end lost 1 base, and 17 bases lay between the germline ends. Germline V gene sequence: CDR1 SGHVS, CDR2 FNYEAQ. This CDR3 comprises 16 residues. The CDR3 DNA reads TGTGCCAGCAGCCACACTAGAGGGCGGGTCCAAGAGACCCAGTACTTC. Translating gives CASSHTRGRVQETQYF.

There are a few counts of this clone. This chain uses TRBV7-2 with TRBJ1-2; D is uncertain. CDR3 size: 15 residues. Germline values: CDR1 SGHTA, CDR2 FQGNSA. With 0 bases removed from V and 4 bases from J, the gap between germline ends came to 12 bases. CDR3 amino acids: CASSLAGDRSYGYTF. For the CDR3, the DNA is TGTGCCAGCAGCTTAGCCGGGGATCGCAGCTATGGCTACACCTTC.

The chain recombines TRBV7-9 with TRBJ1-5; TRBD1 might be the D (5 bases). Germline V gene lookup returns CDR1 SEHNR and CDR2 FQNEAQ (reference sequence). V lost 11 bases, J lost 7 bases, and 18 bases lay in between. The CDR3 has 13 residues. CDR3 coding DNA: TGTGCCGTGGCGTCGGGGAGGGGACAGCCCCAGCATTTT. This gives the protein CAVASGRGQPQHF.

This clone was seen a single time. The V call is TRBV20-1, the J call TRBJ2-3; 8 bases fit TRBD1. Per germline, CDR1 DFQATT and CDR2 SNEGSKA (reference sequence). This CDR3 comprises 11 residues. V trimming: 5 bases; J trimming: 12 bases; junction bases outside the gene matches: 7. CDR3 loop: CSAAQGAPQYF. CDR3 DNA: TGCAGTGCTGCCCAGGGGGCTCCCCAGTATTTT.

This chain joins TRBV30 and TRBJ1-5; D remains unclear. CDR1 and CDR2 from the germline V gene are GTSNPN and SVGIG (reference sequence). The CDR3 has 13 residues. The ends were cut back, 2 bases at V and 0 bases at J, with 5 bases in the middle. CDR3 bases: TGTGCCTGGAGTTTAGATAGCAATCAGCCCCAGCATTTT. Its translation is CAWSLDSNQPQHF.

The chain carries TRBV19 and TRBJ1-2, with D maybe TRBD1 (5 bases). Trimming removed 0 bases from V and 2 bases from J, with 13 bases in between. The CDR3 is made up of 16 amino acids. CDR1 and CDR2 (germline): LNHDA, SQIVND (reference sequence). Here the CDR3 reads CASSIDQDRSNYGYTF. CDR3 DNA sequence: TGTGCCAGTAGTATAGATCAAGACAGATCAAACTATGGCTACACCTTC.

The V gene is TRBV5-6, the J gene TRBJ1-6, with TRBD1 identical over 9 bases. The ends lost 6 bases at V and 8 bases at J; junction bases unmatched: 6. CDR3 length equals 14 residues. Germline CDR1 and CDR2: SGHDT and YYEEEE. CDR3 nucleotide sequence: TGTGCCAGCACCCTGGGACAGGGATATTCACCCCTCCACTTT. The encoded protein is CASTLGQGYSPLHF.

This clone was counted once. The gene calls are TRBV11-2 and TRBJ1-1, with a possible D match to TRBD1 (6 bases). V lost 2 bases to trimming and J lost 9 bases, with 10 bases between them. The CDR3 covers 12 residues. CDR1 SGHAT and CDR2 FQNNGV come from the germline V gene. The CDR3 here is CASSLFGDKAFF. DNA of the CDR3: TGTGCCAGCAGCTTATTCGGGGACAAAGCTTTCTTT. Full variable domain (remainder filled in from reference TRBV11-2 and TRBJ1-1): EAGVAQSPRYKIIEKRQSVAFWCNPISGHATLYWYQQILGQGPKLLIQFQNNGVVDDSQLPKDRFSAERLKGVDSTLKIQPAKLEDSAVYLCASSLFGDKAFFGQGTRLTVV.

The chain combines TRBV5-1 with TRBJ2-3, with 10 bases aligning to TRBD2. This CDR3 is built from 16 residues. In germline, CDR1 is SGHRS, CDR2 YFSETQ. The J segment lost 4 bases and the V segment lost 1 base, leaving 6 bases of the junction unmatched. The CDR3 nucleotides read TGCGCCAGCAGCTTGCAGCGGGGGGGCTGGTCAGATACGCAGTATTTT. It specifies CASSLQRGGWSDTQYF.

V usage is TRBV5-4 and J usage is TRBJ1-2; 7 nucleotides align to TRBD1. CDR1 and CDR2 (germline): SGHNT, YYREEE (reference sequence). J lost 7 bases, V lost 2 bases, and 5 bases had no gene match. This CDR3 contains 13 residues. CDR3 residues: CASSLTGARGYTF. As DNA, the CDR3 is TGTGCCAGCAGCTTAACAGGGGCGCGTGGCTACACCTTC.

V usage is TRBV12-3 or TRBV12-4 and J usage is TRBJ1-5, with unresolved D. The V and J ends lost 6 bases and 9 bases respectively, with 12 bases between them. The CDR3 is 12 amino acids. CDR3 residues: CASRPPSGPQHF. CDR3 DNA sequence: TGTGCCAGCAGACCCCCCAGTGGGCCCCAGCATTTT.